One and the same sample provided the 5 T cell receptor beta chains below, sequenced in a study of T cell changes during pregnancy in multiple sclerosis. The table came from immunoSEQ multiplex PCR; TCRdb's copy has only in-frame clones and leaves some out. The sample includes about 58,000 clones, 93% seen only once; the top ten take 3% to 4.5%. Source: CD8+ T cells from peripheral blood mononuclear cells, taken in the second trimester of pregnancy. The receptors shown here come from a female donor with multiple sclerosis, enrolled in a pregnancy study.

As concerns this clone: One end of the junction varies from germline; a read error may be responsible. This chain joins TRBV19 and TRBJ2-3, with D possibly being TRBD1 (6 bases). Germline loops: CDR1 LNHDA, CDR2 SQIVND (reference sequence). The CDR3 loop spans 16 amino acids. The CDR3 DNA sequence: TGTGCCAGTAGTAACAAGGGGGTGGGTGGCACAGATACGCAGAATTTT. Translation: CASSNKGVGGTDTQNF.

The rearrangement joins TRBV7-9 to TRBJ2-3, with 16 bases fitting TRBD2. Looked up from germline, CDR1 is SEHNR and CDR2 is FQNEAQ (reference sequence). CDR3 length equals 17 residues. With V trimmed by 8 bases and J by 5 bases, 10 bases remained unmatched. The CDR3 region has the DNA TGTGCCAGCGCCCCCGGGACTAGCGGGGGGGCGAGAGATACGCAGTATTTT. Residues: CASAPGTSGGARDTQYF. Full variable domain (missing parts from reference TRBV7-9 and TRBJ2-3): DTGVSQNPRHKITKRGQNVTFRCDPISEHNRLYWYRQTLGQGPEFLTYFQNEAQLEKSRLLSDRFSAERPKGSFSTLEIQRTEQGDSAMYLCASAPGTSGGARDTQYFGPGTRLTVL.

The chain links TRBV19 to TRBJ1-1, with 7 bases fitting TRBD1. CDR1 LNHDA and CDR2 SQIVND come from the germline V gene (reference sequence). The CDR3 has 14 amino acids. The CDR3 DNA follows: TGTGCTACTCGGACGACAGGGACAAACACTGAAGCTTTCTTT. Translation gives CATRTTGTNTEAFF.

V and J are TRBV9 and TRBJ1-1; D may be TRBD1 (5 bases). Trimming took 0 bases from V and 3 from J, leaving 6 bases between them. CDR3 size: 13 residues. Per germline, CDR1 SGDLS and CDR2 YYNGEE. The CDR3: CASSVGGYTEAFF. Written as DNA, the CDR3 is TGTGCCAGCAGCGTAGGGGGCTACACTGAAGCTTTCTTT.

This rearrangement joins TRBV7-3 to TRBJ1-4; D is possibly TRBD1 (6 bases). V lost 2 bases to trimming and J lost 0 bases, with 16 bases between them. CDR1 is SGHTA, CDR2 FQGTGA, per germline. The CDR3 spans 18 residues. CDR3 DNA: TGTGCCAGCAGCTTATGGACCCAGGGGACCTCAACTAATGAAAAACTGTTTTTT. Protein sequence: CASSLWTQGTSTNEKLFF.